Below, 18 T cell receptor beta chains from the same sample are listed, as sequenced in a study of CD8 T cells in Susac syndrome. The RNA input was roughly 0.45 to 1 ug, and it was reverse transcribed with random hexamers. TCRdb re-derived calls from the immunoSEQ multiplex PCR reads in MiXCR, one entry per CDR3 protein. The sample records some 120,000 distinct CDR3 sequences, more than 90% being singletons. Sample: CD4+ T cells from PBMCs. The source of these receptors is a human donor in good health.

The chain employs TRBV7-2 and TRBJ2-7; D call uncertain. The CDR3 has 13 amino acids. Germline values: CDR1 SGHTA, CDR2 FQGNSA. V lost 4 bases and J lost 7, with 14 bases in between. The CDR3 sequence is CASSSGSLREQYF. In nucleotides, the CDR3 is TGTGCCAGCAGCTCCGGGTCCCTCCGGGAGCAGTACTTC.

The chain joins TRBV14 to TRBJ1-2; D is unresolved. There are 13 residues in the CDR3. CDR1 is SGHDN, CDR2 FVKESK, per germline. With 4 bases removed from V and 3 bases from J, the gap between germline ends came to 9 bases. The CDR3 coding sequence is TGTGCCAGCAGCCCCCAGGCCTACTATGGCTACACCTTC. Its translation is CASSPQAYYGYTF.

The V and J genes are TRBV19 and TRBJ1-3; tentatively, D is TRBD1 (5 bases). Trimming stripped 6 bases from V and 2 bases from J, with 5 bases between. There are 12 residues in the CDR3. The germline V gene has CDR1 LNHDA and CDR2 SQIVND (reference sequence). CDR3 residues: CASRTAGNTIYF. As DNA, the CDR3 is TGTGCCAGTAGGACAGCTGGAAACACCATATATTTT.

This sequence joins TRBV7-9 and TRBJ2-5; 11 bases are a match to TRBD2. V dropped 5 bases and J dropped 1; count of bases not matched to a gene: 6. CDR1 is SEHNR, CDR2 FQNEAQ, per germline (reference sequence). This CDR3 is 16 amino acids long. CDR3 loop: CASSQGTSGTQETQYF. DNA of the CDR3: TGTGCCAGCAGCCAAGGGACTAGCGGAACCCAAGAGACCCAGTACTTC.

This chain connects TRBV18 to TRBJ1-4; D remains ambiguous. The CDR3 spans 15 residues. V lost 1 base, J lost 2 bases, and 8 bases lay in between. Germline lookup yields CDR1 KGHSH and CDR2 LQKENI. DNA of the CDR3: TGTGCCAGCTCACCACAGACCTCTACTAATGAAAAACTGTTTTTT. The encoded protein is CASSPQTSTNEKLFF.

The rearrangement links TRBV15 to TRBJ1-5; possibly TRBD1 for D (5 bases). V lost 1 base and J 2 bases, leaving 6 bases between the germline ends. The CDR3 spans 14 residues. Germline V gene sequence: CDR1 LNHNV, CDR2 YYDKDF (reference sequence). The CDR3: CATSRVGGNQPQHF. In DNA form, the CDR3 reads TGTGCCACCAGCAGAGTGGGGGGCAATCAGCCCCAGCATTTT.

The genes are TRBV2 and TRBJ1-4; unclear D gene. This CDR3 has 14 amino acids. Germline V CDR1 and CDR2: SNHLY, FYNNEI. V lost 9 bases, J lost 7 bases, and 18 bases lay in between. CDR3 bases: TGTGCCAGGACCCGGGAAGGGTGGGTTGAAAAACTGTTTTTT. Amino acid sequence: CARTREGWVEKLFF.

This clonotype is a singleton in its sample. The J gene is TRBJ2-1, the V gene TRBV4-1, with D possibly matching TRBD2 (6 bases). V lost 0 bases to trimming and J lost 13 bases, with 13 bases between them. This CDR3 region has 13 residues. CDR1 and CDR2 from the germline V gene are MGHRA and YSYEKL. CDR3 residues: CASSQEGGTPQFF. As DNA, the CDR3 is TGCGCCAGCAGCCAAGAAGGAGGGACCCCCCAGTTCTTC.

The rearrangement uses TRBV2 and TRBJ1-2; D remains ambiguous. V was pared by 8 bases and J by 3 bases, with 16 bases between. From germline, CDR1 is SNHLY and CDR2 FYNNEI. There are 14 residues in the CDR3. The CDR3 here is CASSESAVYYGYTF. The CDR3, as DNA: TGTGCCAGCTCGGAGTCCGCAGTTTACTATGGCTACACCTTC.

The V call is TRBV3-1, the J call TRBJ2-7; possible D gene TRBD1, 6 bases. Germline-derived CDR1 and CDR2 are LGHDT and YNNKEL (reference sequence). CDR3 length: 15 amino acids. V lost 1 base and J lost 4, with 14 bases in between. This CDR3 reads CASSQGRTGPYEQYF. CDR3 DNA sequence: TGTGCCAGCAGCCAAGGAAGAACAGGGCCATACGAGCAGTACTTC.

The gene calls are TRBV29-1 and TRBJ2-7; the match to TRBD1 covers 7 bases. Germline assignment: CDR1 SQVTM and CDR2 ANQGSEA. The CDR3 is 15 amino acids. Trimming took 0 bases from V and 0 from J; bases not matched to a gene: 5. CDR3 sequence: CSVEDLRDSSYEQYF. In DNA, the CDR3 is TGCAGCGTTGAAGATCTTCGGGACAGCTCCTACGAGCAGTACTTC.

The chain has TRBV4-2 and TRBJ1-5, with D tentatively TRBD1 (6 bases). The length of the CDR3 is 17 residues. Trimming removed 0 bases at V and 3 bases at J, with 15 bases between. Germline loops: CDR1 LGHNA, CDR2 YNFKEQ. The CDR3 DNA sequence: TGTGCCAGCAGCCAAGAAGGTTCCGGGACACCCAATCAGCCCCAGCATTTT. It encodes CASSQEGSGTPNQPQHF.

The chain employs TRBV30 and TRBJ1-5; TRBD1 matches at 8 bases. The CDR3 contains 16 residues. V lost 5 bases to trimming and J lost 4 bases; unmatched junction nucleotides: 13. Germline CDR1 reads GTSNPN; CDR2 reads SVGIG (reference sequence). The CDR3: CAWAVPNRGKNQPQHF. As DNA, the CDR3 is TGTGCCTGGGCCGTGCCGAACAGGGGGAAGAATCAGCCCCAGCATTTT.

This clonotype showed up just once. The V and J genes are TRBV23-1 and TRBJ2-7, with TRBD1 matching over 12 bases. TRBV23-1 has ORF status, its function being uncertain. The V segment lost 7 bases and the J segment 4 bases; nucleotides outside the gene matches: 8. CDR3 length: 15 residues. The CDR3 reads CASTPGDRGQYEQYF. CDR3 DNA: TGCGCCAGCACCCCGGGGGACAGGGGGCAATACGAGCAGTACTTC.

This chain joins TRBV5-1 and TRBJ1-3, with D hard to call. CDR3 length: 15 amino acids. Germline CDR1 is SGHRS and CDR2 is YFSETQ. The ends were cut back, 0 bases at V and 1 base at J, with 8 bases in the middle. The CDR3 region is CASSLGGTSGNTIYF. In nucleotides, the CDR3 is TGCGCCAGCAGCTTGGGGGGTACTTCTGGAAACACCATATATTTT.

The rearrangement uses TRBV11-2 and TRBJ2-1, with D perhaps TRBD2 (5 bases). V was trimmed by 4 bases and J by 9 bases, leaving 16 bases between them. The CDR3 length is 14 residues. Germline V gene data show CDR1 as SGHAT and CDR2 as FQNNGV. The CDR3 loop reads CASSSRPTRGEQFF. The CDR3 coding sequence is TGTGCCAGCAGCTCGAGACCCACCCGGGGTGAGCAGTTCTTC.

J is TRBJ2-3 and V is TRBV5-1, with D possibly matching TRBD1 (6 bases). Trimming took 1 base from V and 5 from J, leaving 8 bases between them. Germline V lookup: CDR1 SGHRS, CDR2 YFSETQ. The CDR3 spans 13 residues. CDR3 loop: CASSLSRGDTQYF. CDR3 nucleotide sequence: TGCGCCAGCAGCTTGTCCAGGGGAGATACGCAGTATTTT.

The CDR3 sequence: CASSIVAGDPTDTQYF. The CDR3 DNA sequence: TGTGCCAGCAGTATCGTAGCGGGAGATCCCACAGATACGCAGTATTTT. The chain combines TRBV27 with TRBJ2-3, with 9 bases that match TRBD2. After removal of 5 bases from V and 2 bases from J, the junction contained 8 bases not matched to a gene. CDR3 length equals 16 residues. Germline assignment: CDR1 MNHEY and CDR2 SMNVEV (reference sequence).